Listed here is a single TCR beta chain. The source of the sample is a study of T cells in Graves' hyperthyroidism and ophthalmopathy. Germline CDR1 KGHSH, CDR2 LQKENI. The CDR3 totals 15 residues. After removal of 2 bases from V and 6 bases from J, the junction contained 4 bases not matched to a gene. Any patient presenting with uncontrolled infection, other autoimmune disease, pregnancy or lactation was left out. TCR beta CDR3 sequences were amplified from RNA transcripts. An initial round of RT-PCR targeting the TCR CDR3 relied on the HTBI primer set. TCRdb re-derived calls from the multiplex PCR reads in MiXCR, one entry per CDR3 protein. The data contain about 380,000 distinct CDR3 sequences, less than 20% of them singletons.

V and J are TRBV18 and TRBJ1-6; 7 bases agree with TRBD1. Sequencing input: blood. This receptor was identified in a man aged 18-30 years with Graves' ophthalmopathy. The CDR3 nucleotides read TGTGCCAGCTCACCATCGTGGGACAGTAATTCACCCCTCCACTTT. It encodes CASSPSWDSNSPLHF.